Each of the 19 T cell receptor beta chains below was sequenced from the same sample in a study of T-cell reconstitution after alpha-beta-depleted transplantation in children. The TCRbeta library was prepared with unique molecular identifiers. TCRdb ran MiXCR on the PCR reads and lists one entry per CDR3 protein. The profile shows about 610,000 distinct CDR3 sequences, about 10% of them singletons. This specimen consisted of PBMCs from the stem cell graft donor, obtained from the stem cell graft. The receptors stem from a human donor who donated a stem cell graft to a child with acute myeloid leukemia.

Written as DNA, the CDR3 is TGTGCCAGCAGTCGGGCGTGGGAGCAGTACTTC. Translated: CASSRAWEQYF. This chain uses TRBV6-2 or TRBV6-3 with TRBJ2-7, with D unresolved. This CDR3 region has 11 residues. The germline V gene encodes CDR1 MNHEY and CDR2 SVGEGT. V was shortened by 5 bases and J by 7 bases, with 9 bases between the two germline ends.

V and J are TRBV7-9 and TRBJ1-2, with D possibly being TRBD1 (5 bases). CDR1 SEHNR and CDR2 FQNEAQ come from the germline V gene (reference sequence). The CDR3 length is 13 residues. V dropped 5 bases and J dropped 2 bases, with 9 bases sitting between them. The CDR3 DNA reads TGTGCCAGCAGCCTACAGGAAAACTATGGCTACACCTTC. This encodes CASSLQENYGYTF.

This clonotype was detected many times. This sequence joins TRBV4-2 and TRBJ2-1; D call uncertain. From germline, CDR1 is LGHNA and CDR2 YNFKEQ. Trimming cost V 2 bases and J 6 bases, with 8 bases left between them. The CDR3 runs to 13 residues. CDR3 sequence (DNA): TGTGCCAGCAGCCAACCTGCCTTCAATGAGCAGTTCTTC. It yields the protein CASSQPAFNEQFF.

This clonotype was picked up a small number of times. The V call is TRBV7-6, the J call TRBJ2-7, with D perhaps matching TRBD1 (7 bases). V was clipped by 5 bases and J by 4 bases, with 21 bases between them. Germline lookup yields CDR1 SGHVS and CDR2 FNYEAQ. CDR3 length: 16 amino acids. As DNA, the CDR3 is TGTGCCAGCAGCCCCCAGGGGGTCCAGGGGAGGTACGAGCAGTACTTC. It codes for CASSPQGVQGRYEQYF.

This clonotype was recorded many times. The chain joins TRBV25-1 to TRBJ1-1; no definite D call. The CDR3 consists of 14 residues. Germline values: CDR1 MGHDK, CDR2 SYGVNS. Trimming removed 7 bases at V and 2 bases at J, with 14 bases between. DNA of the CDR3: TGTGCCAGCACCCGAGGACTGGGAAACACTGAAGCTTTCTTT. It encodes CASTRGLGNTEAFF.

This clonotype was recorded many times. As DNA, the CDR3 is TGTGCCAGCAGCTTAAACGTTGGGGACAGGGTTGAAGCTTTCTTT. Protein sequence: CASSLNVGDRVEAFF. The chain links TRBV7-8 to TRBJ1-1, with 9 bases identical to TRBD1. V trimming: 2 bases; J trimming: 7 bases; junction bases outside the gene matches: 8. Germline loops: CDR1 SGHVS, CDR2 FQNEAQ. The CDR3 is 15 residues long.

The chain links TRBV20-1 to TRBJ2-3, with D possibly being TRBD1 or TRBD2 (5 bases each). There are 13 residues in the CDR3. Deletions cut 1 base from V and 5 bases from J, with 10 bases between. Germline CDR1 DFQATT, CDR2 SNEGSKA (reference sequence). In DNA form, the CDR3 reads TGCAGTGCTAGAGCGAGGGACCGAGATACGCAGTATTTT. Encoded protein: CSARARDRDTQYF.

The CDR3 sequence is CASTSFLAGEETQYF. The CDR3 DNA reads as TGTGCCAGCACCAGTTTCCTAGCGGGAGAGGAGACCCAGTACTTC. This chain joins TRBV2 and TRBJ2-5; 10 bases are a match to TRBD2. The CDR3 contains 15 residues. Trimming cost V 7 bases and J 5 bases; bases outside gene matches: 10. Germline-derived CDR1 and CDR2 are SNHLY and FYNNEI.

V usage is TRBV24-1 and J usage is TRBJ2-1; TRBD1 matches 10 bases. The CDR3 runs 18 residues. Germline V gives CDR1 KGHDR, CDR2 SFDVKD. V shed 5 bases and J 2 bases; nucleotides not matched to a gene: 11. The CDR3 here is CATSGLRPGTGAYNEQFF. The DNA of the CDR3 is TGTGCCACCAGTGGCCTACGCCCAGGGACAGGGGCCTACAATGAGCAGTTCTTC.

This chain links TRBV20-1 with TRBJ1-2; D unclear. This CDR3 region has 12 residues. V was shortened by 3 bases and J by 4 bases, with 9 bases between the two germline ends. CDR1 is DFQATT, CDR2 SNEGSKA, per germline (reference sequence). The CDR3 nucleotides are TGCAGTGCTAGGTTGCAGATCTATGGCTACACCTTC. Translating it yields CSARLQIYGYTF.

This clonotype was counted ten times or more. The J gene is TRBJ2-3, the V gene TRBV29-1; 8 nucleotides align to TRBD2. V lost 7 bases to trimming and J lost 9 bases; unmatched junction nucleotides: 6. Germline lookup yields CDR1 SQVTM and CDR2 ANQGSEA. CDR3 length: 11 amino acids. As DNA, the CDR3 is TGCAGCGGAGGAGCGGGAGAGACGCAGTATTTT. Translating gives CSGGAGETQYF.

This clonotype has more than one count but fewer than ten. Sequence at one end of the junction differs from germline and may be a read error. The rearrangement uses TRBV7-3 and TRBJ2-2, with D maybe TRBD1 (5 bases). The CDR3 contains 15 residues. Germline values: CDR1 SGHTA, CDR2 FQGTGA. CDR3 in DNA: TGTGCCAGCAGTTTAAGAGGACCTCAGGGCGGGGAGCTGTTTTTT. This encodes CASSLRGPQGGELFF.

This chain links TRBV7-8 with TRBJ2-3; perhaps TRBD1 as D (6 bases). Trimming removed 6 bases from V and 6 bases from J, with 10 bases in between. CDR3 length equals 12 residues. Germline V gene lookup returns CDR1 SGHVS and CDR2 FQNEAQ. The CDR3 loop reads CASSPGQDTQYF. The CDR3 bases are TGTGCCAGCAGTCCTGGACAGGATACGCAGTATTTT.

This clonotype was seen at least ten times. The V gene is TRBV6-6, the J gene TRBJ1-2, with D uncertain. CDR3 size: 13 residues. In germline, CDR1 is MNHNY, CDR2 SVGAGI (reference sequence). The V and J ends lost 2 bases and 5 bases respectively, with 9 bases between them. As DNA, the CDR3 is TGTGCCAGCAGTTACGTTGCCCAATATGGCTACACCTTC. Translated, it gives CASSYVAQYGYTF.

This clonotype was detected a few times. This rearrangement joins TRBV20-1 to TRBJ2-1; 10 bases match TRBD1. Germline V gene sequence: CDR1 DFQATT, CDR2 SNEGSKA (reference sequence). Trimming at V came to 6 bases and at J to 14 bases, leaving 7 bases not matched to a gene. The CDR3 runs 11 residues. The CDR3 loop reads CSATGTGEKFF. The CDR3 DNA sequence: TGCAGTGCAACCGGGACAGGGGAGAAGTTCTTC.

This clonotype was seen repeatedly, ten times or more. V and J are TRBV6-2 or TRBV6-3 and TRBJ2-2, with 9 bases that match TRBD2. The germline V gene has CDR1 MNHEY and CDR2 SVGEGT. The CDR3 totals 22 residues. Trimming took 3 bases from V and 3 from J; bases not matched to a gene: 23. CDR3 in DNA: TGTGCCAGCAGTTATCTTCTAGCGGGGCGTCCCGCTAGAGGGGTTGACACCGGGGAGCTGTTTTTT. It codes for CASSYLLAGRPARGVDTGELFF.

There are a few counts of this clonotype. V is TRBV3-1 and J is TRBJ2-1; the D is unclear. CDR3 length: 13 amino acids. Germline V gene sequence: CDR1 LGHDT, CDR2 YNNKEL (reference sequence). V lost 4 bases, J lost 9 bases, and 13 bases lay in between. This CDR3 is CASSRKASAEQFF. The CDR3 DNA sequence: TGTGCCAGCAGCCGTAAGGCTTCGGCTGAGCAGTTCTTC.

V gene TRBV20-1 combines with J gene TRBJ2-3; TRBD2 agrees at 11 bases. V lost 5 bases to trimming and J lost 5 bases; unmatched junction nucleotides: 12. Germline assignment: CDR1 DFQATT and CDR2 SNEGSKA (reference sequence). The CDR3 runs 16 residues. For the CDR3, the DNA is TGCAGTGCTCCGATCGATAGCGGGAGGGCCAGAGATACGCAGTATTTT. Protein: CSAPIDSGRARDTQYF.

Only a few counts were recorded for this clonotype. The chain joins TRBV2 to TRBJ2-4; D remains ambiguous. V lost 2 bases to trimming and J lost 5 bases, with 16 bases between them. CDR3 length: 16 residues. Looked up from germline, CDR1 is SNHLY and CDR2 is FYNNEI. The DNA of the CDR3 is TGTGCCAGCAGTGAACCACGCCTCGTTAATGAAAACATTCAGTACTTC. This sequence encodes CASSEPRLVNENIQYF.